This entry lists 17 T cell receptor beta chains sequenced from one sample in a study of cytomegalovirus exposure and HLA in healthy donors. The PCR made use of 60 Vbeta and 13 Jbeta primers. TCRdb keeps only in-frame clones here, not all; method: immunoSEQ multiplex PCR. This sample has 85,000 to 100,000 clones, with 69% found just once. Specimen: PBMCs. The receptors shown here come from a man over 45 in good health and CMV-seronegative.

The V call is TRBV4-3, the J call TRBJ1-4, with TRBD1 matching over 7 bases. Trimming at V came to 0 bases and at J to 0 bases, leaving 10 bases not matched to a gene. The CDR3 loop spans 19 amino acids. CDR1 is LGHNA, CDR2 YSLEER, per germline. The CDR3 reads CASSQDAPTGWTTNEKLFF. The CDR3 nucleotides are TGCGCCAGCAGCCAAGATGCCCCGACAGGGTGGACAACTAATGAAAAACTGTTTTTT.

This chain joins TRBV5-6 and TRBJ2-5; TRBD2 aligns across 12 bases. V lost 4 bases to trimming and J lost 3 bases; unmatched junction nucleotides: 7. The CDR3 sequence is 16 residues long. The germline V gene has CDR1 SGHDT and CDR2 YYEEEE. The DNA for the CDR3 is TGTGCCAGCAGCCTCCCGGCTAGCGGGAGGGAAGAGACCCAGTACTTC. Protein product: CASSLPASGREETQYF.

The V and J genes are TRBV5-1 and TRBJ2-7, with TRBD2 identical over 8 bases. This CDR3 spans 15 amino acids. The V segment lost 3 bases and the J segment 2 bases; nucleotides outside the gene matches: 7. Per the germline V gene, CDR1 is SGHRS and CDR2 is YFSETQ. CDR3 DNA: TGCGCCAGCAGCTCCCGGGTAGCGGGGCCCTACGAGCAGTACTTC. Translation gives CASSSRVAGPYEQYF.

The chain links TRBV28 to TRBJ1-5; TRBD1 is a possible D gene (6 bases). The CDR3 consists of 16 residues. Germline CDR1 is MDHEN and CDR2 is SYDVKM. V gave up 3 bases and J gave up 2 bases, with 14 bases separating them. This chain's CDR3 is CASSFLGGGGNQPQHF. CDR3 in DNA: TGTGCCAGCAGTTTTCTGGGCGGGGGCGGCAATCAGCCCCAGCATTTT.

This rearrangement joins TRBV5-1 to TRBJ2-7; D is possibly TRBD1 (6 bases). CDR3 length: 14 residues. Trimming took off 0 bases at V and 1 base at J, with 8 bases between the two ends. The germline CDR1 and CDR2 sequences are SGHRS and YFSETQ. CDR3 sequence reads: CASSLVGASYEQYF. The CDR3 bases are TGCGCCAGCAGCTTGGTGGGGGCATCCTACGAGCAGTACTTC.

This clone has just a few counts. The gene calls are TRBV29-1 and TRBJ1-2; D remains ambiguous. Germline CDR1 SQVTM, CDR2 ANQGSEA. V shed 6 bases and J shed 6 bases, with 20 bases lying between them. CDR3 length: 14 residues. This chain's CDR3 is CSVAPGASKHGYTF. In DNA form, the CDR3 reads TGCAGCGTGGCCCCGGGAGCCTCGAAGCATGGCTACACCTTC.

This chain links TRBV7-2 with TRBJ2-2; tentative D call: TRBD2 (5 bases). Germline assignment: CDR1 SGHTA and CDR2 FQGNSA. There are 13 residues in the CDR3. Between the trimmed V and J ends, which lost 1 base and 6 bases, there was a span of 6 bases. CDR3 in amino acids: CASSLVLAGELFF. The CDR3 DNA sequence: TGTGCCAGCAGCTTAGTACTAGCCGGGGAGCTGTTTTTT.

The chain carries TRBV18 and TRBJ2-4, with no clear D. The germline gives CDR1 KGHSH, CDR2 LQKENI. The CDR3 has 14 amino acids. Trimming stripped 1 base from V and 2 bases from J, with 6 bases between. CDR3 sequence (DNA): TGTGCCAGCTCACCACGAGACTCCAAAAACATTCAGTACTTC. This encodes CASSPRDSKNIQYF.

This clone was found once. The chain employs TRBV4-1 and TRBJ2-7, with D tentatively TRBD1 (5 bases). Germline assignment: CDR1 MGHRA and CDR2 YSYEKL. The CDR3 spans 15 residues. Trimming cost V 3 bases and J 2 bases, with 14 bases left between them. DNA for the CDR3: TGCGCCAGCAGCCAGAATCCAGGGCCCGCCTACGAGCAGTACTTC. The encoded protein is CASSQNPGPAYEQYF.

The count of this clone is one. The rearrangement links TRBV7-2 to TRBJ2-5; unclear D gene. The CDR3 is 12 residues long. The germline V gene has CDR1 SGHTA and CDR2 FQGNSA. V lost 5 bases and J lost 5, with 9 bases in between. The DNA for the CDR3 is TGTGCCAGCAGCCCCACCCGGGAGACCCAGTACTTC. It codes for CASSPTRETQYF.

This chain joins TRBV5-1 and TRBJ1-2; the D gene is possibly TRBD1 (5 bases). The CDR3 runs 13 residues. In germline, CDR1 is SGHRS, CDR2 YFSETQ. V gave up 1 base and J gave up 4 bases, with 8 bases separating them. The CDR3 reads CASSLQGSYGYTF. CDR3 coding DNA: TGCGCCAGCAGCTTGCAGGGATCCTATGGCTACACCTTC.

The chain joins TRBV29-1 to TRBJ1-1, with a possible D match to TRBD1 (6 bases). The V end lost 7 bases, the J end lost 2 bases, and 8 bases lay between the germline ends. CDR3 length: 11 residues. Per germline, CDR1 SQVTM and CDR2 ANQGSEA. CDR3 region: CSGGQNTEAFF. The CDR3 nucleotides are TGCAGCGGGGGACAAAACACTGAAGCTTTCTTT.

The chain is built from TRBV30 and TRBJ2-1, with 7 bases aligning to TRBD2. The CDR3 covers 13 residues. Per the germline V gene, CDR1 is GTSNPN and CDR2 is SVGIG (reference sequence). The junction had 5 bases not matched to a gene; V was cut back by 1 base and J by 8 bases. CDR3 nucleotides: TGTGCCTGGAGTGGCGGGAGTCGGGATGAGCAGTTCTTC. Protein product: CAWSGGSRDEQFF. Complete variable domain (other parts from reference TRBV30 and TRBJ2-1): SQTIHQWPATLVQPVGSPLSLECTVEGTSNPNLYWYRQAAGRGLQLLFYSVGIGQISSEVPQNLSASRPQDRQFILSSKKLLLSDSGFYLCAWSGGSRDEQFFGPGTRLTVL.

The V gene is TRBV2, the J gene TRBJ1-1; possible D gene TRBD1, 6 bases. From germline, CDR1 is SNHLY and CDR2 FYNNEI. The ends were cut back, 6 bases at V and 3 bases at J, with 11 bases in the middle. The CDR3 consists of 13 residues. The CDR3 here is CASRGGRDTEAFF. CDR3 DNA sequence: TGTGCCAGCAGAGGGGGAAGGGACACTGAAGCTTTCTTT.

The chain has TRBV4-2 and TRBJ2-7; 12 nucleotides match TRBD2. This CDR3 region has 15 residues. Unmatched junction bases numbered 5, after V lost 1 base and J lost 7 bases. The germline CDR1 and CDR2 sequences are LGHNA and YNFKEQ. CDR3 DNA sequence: TGTGCCAGCAGCCAAGCTAGCGGGGGGGCTGAGGAGCAGTACTTC. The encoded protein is CASSQASGGAEEQYF.

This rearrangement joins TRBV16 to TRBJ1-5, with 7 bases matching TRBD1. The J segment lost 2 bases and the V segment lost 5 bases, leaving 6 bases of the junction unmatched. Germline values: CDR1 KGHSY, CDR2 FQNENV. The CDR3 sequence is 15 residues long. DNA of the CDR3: TGTGCCAGCAGCTCCTACAGGGGTGGCAATCAGCCCCAGCATTTT. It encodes CASSSYRGGNQPQHF.

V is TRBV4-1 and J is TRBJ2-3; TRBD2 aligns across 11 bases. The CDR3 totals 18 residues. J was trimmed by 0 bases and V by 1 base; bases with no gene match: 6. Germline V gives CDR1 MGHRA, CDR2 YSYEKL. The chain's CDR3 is CASSQGSGRGTSTDTQYF. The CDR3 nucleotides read TGCGCCAGCAGCCAAGGTAGCGGGAGGGGGACTAGCACAGATACGCAGTATTTT.